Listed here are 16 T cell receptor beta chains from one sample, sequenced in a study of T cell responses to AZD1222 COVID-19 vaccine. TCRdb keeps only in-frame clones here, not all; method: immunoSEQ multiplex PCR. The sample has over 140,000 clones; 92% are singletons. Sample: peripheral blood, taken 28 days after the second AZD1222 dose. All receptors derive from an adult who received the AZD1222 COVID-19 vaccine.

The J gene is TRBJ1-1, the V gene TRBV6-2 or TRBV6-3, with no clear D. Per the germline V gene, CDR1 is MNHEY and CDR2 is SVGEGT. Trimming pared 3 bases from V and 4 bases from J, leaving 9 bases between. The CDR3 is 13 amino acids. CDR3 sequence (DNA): TGTGCCAGCAGTTATCGGGTGGGCACTGAAGCTTTCTTT. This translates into CASSYRVGTEAFF.

The CDR3 sequence is CASSSLGGPDTEAFF. The CDR3, as DNA: TGCGCCAGCAGCTCCCTCGGGGGGCCGGACACTGAAGCTTTCTTT. The gene calls are TRBV5-1 and TRBJ1-1; D perhaps matches TRBD1 (6 bases). Per the germline V gene, CDR1 is SGHRS and CDR2 is YFSETQ. Trimming shortened V by 3 bases and J by 3 bases, and 15 bases separated the two germline ends. The CDR3 has 15 amino acids.

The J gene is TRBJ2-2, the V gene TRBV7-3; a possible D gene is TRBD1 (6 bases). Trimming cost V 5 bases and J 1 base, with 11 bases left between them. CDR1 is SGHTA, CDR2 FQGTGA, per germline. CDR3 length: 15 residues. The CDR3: CASSEGHLNTGELFF. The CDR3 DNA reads TGTGCCAGCAGCGAGGGACACCTGAACACCGGGGAGCTGTTTTTT.

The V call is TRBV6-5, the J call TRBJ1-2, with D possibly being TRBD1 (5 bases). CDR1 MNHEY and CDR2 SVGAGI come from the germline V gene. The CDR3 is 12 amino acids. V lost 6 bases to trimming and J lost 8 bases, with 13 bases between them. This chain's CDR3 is CASRMGVGGYTF. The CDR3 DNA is TGTGCCAGCAGGATGGGGGTAGGGGGCTACACCTTC.

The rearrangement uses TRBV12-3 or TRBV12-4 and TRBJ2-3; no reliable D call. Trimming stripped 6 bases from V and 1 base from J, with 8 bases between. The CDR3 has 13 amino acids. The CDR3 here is CASRPPGTDTQYF. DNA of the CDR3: TGTGCCAGCAGGCCACCGGGCACAGATACGCAGTATTTT.

The CDR3 DNA sequence: TGCGCCAGCAGCTTACTAGCGGGAGGGTATGAGACCCAGTACTTC. It is translated as CASSLLAGGYETQYF. The rearrangement joins TRBV5-1 to TRBJ2-5; 13 nucleotides match TRBD2. V lost 2 bases, J lost 5 bases, and 3 bases stayed unmatched. Looked up from germline, CDR1 is SGHRS and CDR2 is YFSETQ. The CDR3 has 15 residues.

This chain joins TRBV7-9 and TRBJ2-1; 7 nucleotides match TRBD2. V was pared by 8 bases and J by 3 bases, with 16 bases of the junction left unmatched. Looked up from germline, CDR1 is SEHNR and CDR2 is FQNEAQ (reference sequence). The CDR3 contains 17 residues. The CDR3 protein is CASGSPGLRGFYNEQFF. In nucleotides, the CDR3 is TGTGCCAGCGGCTCCCCTGGCTTGCGGGGGTTCTACAATGAGCAGTTCTTC.

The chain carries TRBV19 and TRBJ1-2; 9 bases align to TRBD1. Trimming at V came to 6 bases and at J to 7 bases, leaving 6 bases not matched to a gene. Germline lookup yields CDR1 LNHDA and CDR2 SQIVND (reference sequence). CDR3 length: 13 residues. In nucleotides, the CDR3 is TGTGCCAGTAGCCAACAGGACAGGGGTGGCTACACCTTC. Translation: CASSQQDRGGYTF. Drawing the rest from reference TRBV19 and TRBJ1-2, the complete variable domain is DGGITQSPKYLFRKEGQNVTLSCEQNLNHDAMYWYRQDPGQGLRLIYYSQIVNDFQKGDIAEGYSVSREKKESFPLTVTSAQKNPTAFYLCASSQQDRGGYTFGSGTRLTVV.

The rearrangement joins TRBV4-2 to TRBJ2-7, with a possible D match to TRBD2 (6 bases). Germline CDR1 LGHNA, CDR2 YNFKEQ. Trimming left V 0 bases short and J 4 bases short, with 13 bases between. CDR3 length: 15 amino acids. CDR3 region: CASSQEPGLQYEQYF. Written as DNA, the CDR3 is TGTGCCAGCAGCCAAGAGCCGGGACTTCAATACGAGCAGTACTTC.

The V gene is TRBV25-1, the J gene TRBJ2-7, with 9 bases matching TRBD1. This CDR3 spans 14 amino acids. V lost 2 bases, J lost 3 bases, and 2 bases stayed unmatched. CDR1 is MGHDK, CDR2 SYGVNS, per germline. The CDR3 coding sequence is TGTGCCAGCAGTGAAAGGACAGGGGTCTACGAGCAGTACTTC. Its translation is CASSERTGVYEQYF.

Here the CDR3 DNA reads TGTGCCAGCAGTTTAGGCCATCGGGGTGGCTACACCTTC. Protein: CASSLGHRGGYTF. This chain connects TRBV27 to TRBJ1-2; no definite D call. With 2 bases removed from V and 7 bases from J, the gap between germline ends came to 11 bases. The CDR3 sequence is 13 residues long. From germline, CDR1 is MNHEY and CDR2 SMNVEV (reference sequence).

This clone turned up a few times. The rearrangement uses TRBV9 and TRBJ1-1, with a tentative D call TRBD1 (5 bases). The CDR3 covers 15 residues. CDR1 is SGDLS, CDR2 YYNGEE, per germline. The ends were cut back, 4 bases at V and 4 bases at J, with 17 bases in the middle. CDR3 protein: CASSPSGGGGTEAFF. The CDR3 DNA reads TGTGCCAGCAGCCCAAGTGGTGGTGGGGGCACTGAAGCTTTCTTT.

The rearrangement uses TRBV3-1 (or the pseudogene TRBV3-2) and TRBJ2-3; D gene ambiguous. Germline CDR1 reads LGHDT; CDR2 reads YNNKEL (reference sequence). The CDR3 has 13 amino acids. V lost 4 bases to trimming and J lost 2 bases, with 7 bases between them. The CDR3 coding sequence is TGTGCCAGCAGCCTCCTCTCCACAGATACGCAGTATTTT. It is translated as CASSLLSTDTQYF.

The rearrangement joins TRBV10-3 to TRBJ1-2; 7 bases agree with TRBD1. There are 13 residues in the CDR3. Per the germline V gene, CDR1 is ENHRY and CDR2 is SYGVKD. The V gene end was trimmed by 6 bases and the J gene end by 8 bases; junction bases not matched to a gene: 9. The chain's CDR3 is CAISLDRVGGYTF. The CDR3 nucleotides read TGTGCCATCAGCTTAGACAGGGTGGGAGGCTACACCTTC.

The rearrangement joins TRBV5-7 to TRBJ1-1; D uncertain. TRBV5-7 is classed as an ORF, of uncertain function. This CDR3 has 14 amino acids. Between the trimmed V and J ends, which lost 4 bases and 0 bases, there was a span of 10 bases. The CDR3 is CASSGEGMNTEAFF. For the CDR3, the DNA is TGTGCCAGCAGCGGGGAGGGCATGAACACTGAAGCTTTCTTT.

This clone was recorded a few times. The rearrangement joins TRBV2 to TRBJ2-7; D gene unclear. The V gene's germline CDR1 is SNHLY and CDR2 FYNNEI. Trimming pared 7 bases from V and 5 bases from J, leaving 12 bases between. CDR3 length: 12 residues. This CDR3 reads CASNGNSHEQYF. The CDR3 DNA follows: TGTGCCAGCAACGGAAACAGCCACGAGCAGTACTTC.